The 18 T cell receptor beta chains below come from one sample, sequenced in a study of CD8 T cells in ankylosing spondylitis. TCRdb reprocessed the 5' RACE reads with MiXCR, giving one entry per CDR3 protein. The sample holds fewer than 25,000 distinct CDR3 sequences, 13% seen once. Sequenced: blood. Every receptor here comes from a male donor with ankylosing spondylitis or in good health (not recorded which).

In its sample, this clonotype was seen a few times. V usage is TRBV29-1 and J usage is TRBJ2-7, with a tentative D call TRBD1 (6 bases). V lost 0 bases, J lost 1 base, and 13 bases lay in between. This CDR3 region has 15 residues. Germline V gene lookup returns CDR1 SQVTM and CDR2 ANQGSEA. CDR3 region: CSVEDRGQLSYEQYF. CDR3 sequence (DNA): TGCAGCGTTGAAGATCGCGGACAGCTATCCTACGAGCAGTACTTC.

The V gene is TRBV14, the J gene TRBJ2-2, with 9 bases fitting TRBD1. Losses at the gene ends were 7 bases for V and 4 bases for J; bases not matched to a gene: 13. The CDR3 contains 17 residues. Germline assignment: CDR1 SGHDN and CDR2 FVKESK. CDR3 sequence reads: CASNPSPGQGFTGELFF. The CDR3 DNA sequence: TGTGCCAGCAACCCCTCTCCGGGACAGGGATTCACCGGGGAGCTGTTTTTT. Supplemented by reference TRBV14 and TRBJ2-2, the full variable domain reads EAGVTQFPSHSVIEKGQTVTLRCDPISGHDNLYWYRRVMGKEIKFLLHFVKESKQDESGMPNNRFLAERTGGTYSTLKVQPAELEDSGVYFCASNPSPGQGFTGELFFGEGSRLTVL.

This clonotype was seen a handful of times. The genes are TRBV28 and TRBJ2-7; a weak D match, TRBD2 (7 bases). V gave up 5 bases and J gave up 2 bases, with 13 bases separating them. The CDR3 runs 14 residues. Per germline, CDR1 MDHEN and CDR2 SYDVKM. CDR3 nucleotides: TGTGCCAGCAGTCCCGGGGGGCCTCCCTACGAGCAGTACGTC. Its translation: CASSPGGPPYEQYV.

The J gene is TRBJ2-1, the V gene TRBV3-1; D remains unclear. The CDR3 sequence is 19 residues long. Germline CDR1 LGHDT, CDR2 YNNKEL (reference sequence). The V gene lost 0 bases and the J gene lost 5 bases, with 23 bases spanning the gap. The CDR3 sequence: CASSQEFGLGRRKDNEQFF. CDR3 DNA: TGTGCCAGCAGCCAAGAATTCGGTCTTGGCAGGAGAAAGGACAATGAGCAGTTCTTC.

This clonotype has a count of ten or more. V gene TRBV27 combines with J gene TRBJ2-3, with 8 bases matching TRBD2. V lost 2 bases to trimming and J lost 3 bases; unmatched junction nucleotides: 4. The CDR3 is 15 amino acids. The V gene's germline CDR1 is MNHEY and CDR2 SMNVEV (reference sequence). The CDR3 DNA follows: TGTGCCAGCAGTTTACGCGGGAGGATAACAGATACGCAGTATTTT. Encoded protein: CASSLRGRITDTQYF.

This clonotype was observed a few times. The rearrangement links TRBV5-1 to TRBJ2-3, with D possibly matching TRBD2 (6 bases). The CDR3 has 15 amino acids. Trimming shortened V by 5 bases and J by 2 bases, and 15 bases separated the two germline ends. In germline, CDR1 is SGHRS, CDR2 YFSETQ. The CDR3 here is CASSLSGQTTDTQYF. The CDR3 DNA reads TGCGCCAGCAGTCTTAGCGGTCAGACCACAGATACGCAGTATTTT.

This clonotype showed up just a few times. The chain joins TRBV20-1 to TRBJ2-2; no reliable D call. CDR3 length: 15 residues. The ends were cut back, 6 bases at V and 5 bases at J, with 19 bases in the middle. Germline CDR1 and CDR2: DFQATT and SNEGSKA (reference sequence). CDR3 in amino acids: CSAPRTRPGTGELFF. The CDR3 DNA reads TGCAGTGCCCCCCGGACGAGACCCGGAACCGGGGAGCTGTTTTTT.

This clonotype showed up many times. V gene TRBV12-3 or TRBV12-4 combines with J gene TRBJ2-5, with TRBD1 matching over 7 bases. This CDR3 spans 13 amino acids. The trim removed 7 bases at V and 4 bases at J, leaving 6 bases unmatched. CDR3 coding DNA: TGTGCCAGCACCCTGACAGGGCTAGAGACCCAGTACTTC. It specifies CASTLTGLETQYF.

This clonotype is termed medium-sized. The chain uses TRBV25-1 and TRBJ2-5; D unresolved. CDR3 size: 14 residues. Germline CDR1 reads MGHDK; CDR2 reads SYGVNS. Deletions cut 3 bases from V and 4 bases from J, with 12 bases between. DNA of the CDR3: TGTGCCAGCAGTGAGCTGGAAGCGCGAGAGACCCAGTACTTC. Encoded protein: CASSELEARETQYF.

This clonotype appeared a few times. The chain has TRBV20-1 and TRBJ1-4; D not certain. The CDR3 sequence is 14 residues long. In germline, CDR1 is DFQATT, CDR2 SNEGSKA (reference sequence). The V and J ends lost 1 base and 0 bases respectively, with 6 bases between them. The CDR3 DNA sequence: TGCAGTGCTAGAGCGGGAACAACTAATGAAAAACTGTTTTTT. Translated: CSARAGTTNEKLFF.

This clonotype was detected many times. The chain carries TRBV6-5 and TRBJ2-7, with D perhaps TRBD1 (5 bases). The CDR3 loop spans 14 amino acids. CDR1 and CDR2 from the germline V gene are MNHEY and SVGAGI. Trimming cost V 5 bases and J 5 bases, with 16 bases left between them. CDR3 region: CASSPRQTLNEQYF. The CDR3 coding sequence is TGTGCCAGCAGTCCCCGACAGACGCTGAACGAGCAGTACTTC.

The J gene is TRBJ2-5, the V gene TRBV12-3 or TRBV12-4; 7 bases match TRBD1. The length of the CDR3 is 15 residues. V trimming: 5 bases; J trimming: 2 bases; junction bases outside the gene matches: 8. CDR3 DNA sequence: TGTGCCAGCAGTCCCGGGACAGTGAGTCAAGAGACCCAGTACTTC. It codes for CASSPGTVSQETQYF.

The chain joins TRBV29-1 to TRBJ2-3; the D gene is possibly TRBD2 (6 bases). This CDR3 is 14 amino acids long. Trimming shortened V by 7 bases and J by 0 bases, and 14 bases separated the two germline ends. Germline CDR1 and CDR2: SQVTM and ANQGSEA. The chain's CDR3 is CSARPGESTDTQYF. In nucleotides, the CDR3 is TGCAGCGCCCGGCCGGGAGAAAGCACAGATACGCAGTATTTT.

A few counts support this clonotype. The chain combines TRBV6-2 or TRBV6-3 with TRBJ2-1, with 11 bases matching TRBD2. Germline values: CDR1 MNHEY, CDR2 SVGEGT. There are 17 residues in the CDR3. The ends lost 6 bases at V and 1 base at J; junction bases unmatched: 8. The CDR3 nucleotides read TGTGCCAGCAGCCGAACGACTAGCGGGACTTCCTACAATGAGCAGTTCTTC. The encoded protein is CASSRTTSGTSYNEQFF.

This clonotype appeared a few times. The V gene is TRBV3-1, the J gene TRBJ2-1; a possible D gene is TRBD2 (6 bases). The CDR3 covers 14 residues. Deletions cut 4 bases from V and 7 bases from J, with 14 bases between. Germline V CDR1 and CDR2: LGHDT, YNNKEL (reference sequence). The CDR3 region has the DNA TGTGCCAGCAGCCGAGGGACTCCCGAGAATGAGCAGTTCTTC. Protein sequence: CASSRGTPENEQFF.

The CDR3 loop is CASSYRNTEAFF. The CDR3 DNA sequence: TGTGCCAGCAGCTATCGGAACACTGAAGCTTTCTTT. The chain employs TRBV7-9 and TRBJ1-1; D unclear. The CDR3 length is 12 residues. Germline V gene data show CDR1 as SEHNR and CDR2 as FQNEAQ (reference sequence). V was pared by 4 bases and J by 1 base, with 4 bases between.

The V gene is TRBV10-3, the J gene TRBJ2-3, with D possibly TRBD2 on 6 matching bases. Germline-derived CDR1 and CDR2 are ENHRY and SYGVKD. The CDR3 runs 14 residues. V was cut by 8 bases and J by 3 bases, with 15 bases left in between. The CDR3 DNA reads TGTGCCATCCGGGACTCCACCGGGACAGATACGCAGTATTTT. It encodes CAIRDSTGTDTQYF.

This clonotype was observed at least ten times. V gene TRBV12-3 or TRBV12-4 combines with J gene TRBJ2-3; D gene uncertain. The CDR3 spans 16 residues. V lost 3 bases and J 3 bases, leaving 16 bases between the germline ends. For the CDR3, the DNA is TGTGCCAGCAGTTTGGATCGGTGGGAACAAACAGATACGCAGTATTTT. Residues: CASSLDRWEQTDTQYF.